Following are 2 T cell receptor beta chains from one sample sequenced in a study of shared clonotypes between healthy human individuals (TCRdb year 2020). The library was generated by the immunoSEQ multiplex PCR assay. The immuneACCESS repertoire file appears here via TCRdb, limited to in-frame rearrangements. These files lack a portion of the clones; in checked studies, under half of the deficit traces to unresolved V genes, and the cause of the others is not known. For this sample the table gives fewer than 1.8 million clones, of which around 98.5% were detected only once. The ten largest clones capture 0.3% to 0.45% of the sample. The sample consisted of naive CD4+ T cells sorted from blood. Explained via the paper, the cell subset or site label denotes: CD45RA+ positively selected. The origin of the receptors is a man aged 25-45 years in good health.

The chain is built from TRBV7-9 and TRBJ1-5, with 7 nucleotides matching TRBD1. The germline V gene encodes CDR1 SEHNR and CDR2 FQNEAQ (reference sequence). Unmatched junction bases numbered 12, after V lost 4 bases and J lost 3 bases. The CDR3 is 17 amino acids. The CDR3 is CASSSTSTGYVNQPQHF. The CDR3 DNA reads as TGTGCCAGCAGCTCAACCTCGACAGGGTACGTCAATCAGCCCCAGCATTTT.

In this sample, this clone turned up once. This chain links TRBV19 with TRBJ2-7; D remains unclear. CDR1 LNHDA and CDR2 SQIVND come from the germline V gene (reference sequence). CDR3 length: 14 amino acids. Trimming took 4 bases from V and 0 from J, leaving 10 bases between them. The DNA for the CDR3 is TGTGCCAGTAGTACGACACTGAGCTCCTACGAGCAGTACTTC. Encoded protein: CASSTTLSSYEQYF. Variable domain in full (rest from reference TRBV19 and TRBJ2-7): DGGITQSPKYLFRKEGQNVTLSCEQNLNHDAMYWYRQDPGQGLRLIYYSQIVNDFQKGDIAEGYSVSREKKESFPLTVTSAQKNPTAFYLCASSTTLSSYEQYFGPGTRLTVT.